The 5 T cell receptor beta chains presented below share a single source sample, sequenced in a study of CD8 T cells in Susac syndrome. With random hexamers, reverse transcription was performed on about 0.5 to 1 ug of RNA. From the immunoSEQ multiplex PCR reads, TCRdb called clonotypes with MiXCR, one entry per CDR3 protein. Altogether some 120,000 distinct CDR3 sequences are present, about 95% being singletons, with the ten largest covering more than 0.09%. The sample consisted of CD4+ T cells from PBMCs. The receptor source for this set is a human donor in good health.

The chain employs TRBV25-1 and TRBJ2-5; D ambiguous. This CDR3 comprises 13 residues. The germline V gene has CDR1 MGHDK and CDR2 SYGVNS. With 3 bases removed from V and 1 base from J, the gap between germline ends came to 6 bases. The CDR3 loop is CASSEAAQETQYF. CDR3 bases: TGTGCCAGCAGTGAGGCAGCCCAAGAGACCCAGTACTTC.

The chain combines TRBV29-1 with TRBJ2-2; 8 nucleotides match TRBD2. J was trimmed by 5 bases and V by 6 bases; bases with no gene match: 5. The V gene's germline CDR1 is SQVTM and CDR2 ANQGSEA. The CDR3 runs 13 residues. CDR3 in amino acids: CSVGTRGTGELFF. The CDR3 DNA reads TGCAGCGTGGGGACTAGGGGAACCGGGGAGCTGTTTTTT.

The chain is built from TRBV7-9 and TRBJ2-7, with 11 bases fitting TRBD1. Trimming removed 7 bases from V and 5 bases from J; junction bases left unmatched: 10. The CDR3 has 15 residues. CDR1 is SEHNR and CDR2 is FQNEAQ in the germline V gene (reference sequence). DNA of the CDR3: TGTGCCAGCACCTCCGGGACAGGGGGAGCGGACGAGCAGTACTTC. Amino acid sequence: CASTSGTGGADEQYF. The full variable domain, with the rest looked up from reference TRBV7-9 and TRBJ2-7, is DTGVSQNPRHKITKRGQNVTFRCDPISEHNRLYWYRQTLGQGPEFLTYFQNEAQLEKSRLLSDRFSAERPKGSFSTLEIQRTEQGDSAMYLCASTSGTGGADEQYFGPGTRLTVT.

The CDR3 reads CASSLGTPGNYGYTF. The CDR3 DNA follows: TGTGCCAGCAGTTTAGGGACGCCAGGGAACTATGGCTACACCTTC. The chain has TRBV12-3 or TRBV12-4 and TRBJ1-2; TRBD1 might be the D (5 bases). The CDR3 covers 15 residues. V was shortened by 1 base and J by 2 bases, with 11 bases between the two germline ends.

This CDR3 reads CASSLGGGVSYEQYF. CDR3 bases: TGCGCCAGCAGCTTGGGTGGGGGAGTCTCCTACGAGCAGTACTTC. The chain couples TRBV5-1 to TRBJ2-7; the D gene could be TRBD1 or TRBD2 (5 bases each). V was shortened by 0 bases and J by 0 bases, with 10 bases between the two germline ends. The germline V gene has CDR1 SGHRS and CDR2 YFSETQ. The CDR3 is 15 amino acids.